This T cell receptor beta chain was observed in a study of OX40 agonist ivuxolimab in advanced cancers. With regard to the full study: The costimulatory receptor OX40 (CD134) was targeted by ivuxolimab, a fully human IgG2 agonistic monoclonal antibody. Intravenous ivuxolimab was administered to patients every 2 weeks at six dose levels: 0.01, 0.1, 0.3, 1.5, 3 and 10 mg/kg. Among the approximately 54 dose-escalation patients, around 19 had hepatocellular carcinoma, approximately 15 melanoma, 9 renal cell carcinoma and 9 head and neck cancer. In the dose-escalation cohort, 65% to 90% of patients were male, and the mean age was roughly 60 years, with a range of 23 to 79. Patients were allowed to have had prior anti-PD-1, anti-PD-L1 or anti-CTLA-4 therapy, and approximately 40% of the dose-escalation patients had previously received checkpoint inhibitors. Partial responses were achieved by three dose-escalation patients, of whom one had hepatocellular carcinoma and two had cutaneous melanoma. The purpose of peripheral TCRbeta sequencing was to test whether ivuxolimab changed TCR sequence diversity and led to clonal T-cell expansion. The paper covers the monotherapy dose-escalation part of the phase I ivuxolimab trial, which included N of about 56 patients. Results the study describes overall, beyond this receptor: Low levels of normalized T-cell clonal expansion were also seen in some patients who did not respond. Partial responders in the 0.1-3.0 mg/kg groups had among the lowest normalized peripheral clonal expansion, especially among CD8+ T cells. At doses from 0.1 to 3.0 mg/kg, clonal expansion was seen in both CD4+ and CD8+ blood T cells between baseline and week 6. The antigen specificity of the peripheral T cells that underwent clonal expansion was not determined. After ivuxolimab, more expanded clones were found on average in CD8+ T cells than in CD4+ T cells.

Genomic DNA was extracted from sorted cells for sequencing of the TCRbeta CDR3 region. The immunoSEQ Assay was used to sequence the TCRbeta CDR3 regions. Entries here come from immuneACCESS through TCRdb and include only in-frame sequences with V and J called. Some clones fail to appear in such tables; in the studies checked, an unresolved V gene covers under half of the shortfall, and the cause of the remainder is unknown. For this sample the table gives more than 65,000 clones, of which 75% to 95% were detected only once. The ten largest clones add up to around 1.1% of the sample. Taken from the germline V gene (reference sequence), the CDR1 and CDR2 loops are MNHNY and SVGAGI. The CDR3 measures 16 amino acids from cysteine to phenylalanine. CDR3 DNA only is kept here, 48 bases in frame from base 1. Comment on this clone: What antigen it recognizes has not been identified. No base-level quality is on record; no much larger clone is a single base apart.

Patients with autoimmune disease history or receiving systemic immunosuppression were excluded from the trial. Peripheral blood for TCR sequencing was collected from all dose cohorts at baseline, on cycle 4 day 1, and on cycle 7 day 1. The samples were drawn from a first-in-human, open-label, multicenter phase I dose-escalation trial of ivuxolimab. Adults with locally advanced or metastatic melanoma, renal cell, hepatocellular, or head and neck squamous cell carcinoma were enrolled in the trial. CD4+ and CD8+ T cells were sorted separately from peripheral blood before TCR sequencing. The sequence was collected from an adult with an advanced solid tumor such as melanoma, head and neck, liver or kidney cancer. Sequenced here: CD4+ or CD8+ T cells sorted from blood, sampled in a trial of the OX40 agonist ivuxolimab. The sequence is built from TRBV6-6 and TRBJ2-5; the best D guess is TRBD2, with 5 bases matching. The J call is uncertain, as TRBJ2-7 better fits the DNA end. The bases are TGTGCCAGCAGTTACTCCGAGAGGGTGCAGTCCTACGAGCAGTACTTC. It translates to CASSYSERVQSYEQYF.